The text below deals with one T cell receptor (beta chain). What it binds is not known. V was pared by 1 base and J by 2 bases, with 5 bases of the junction left unmatched. Germline lookup yields CDR1 SNHLY and CDR2 FYNNEI. The CDR3 loop spans 15 amino acids. This entry is derived from a study of PD-1 blockade in classical Hodgkin lymphoma. Notes on the study in general: Diversity similar to that of newly diagnosed patients was seen at baseline in complete responders. Some patients began nivolumab under 1 year after ASCT. These patients were excluded from later analyses. Reported baseline diversity: healthy donors highest, relapsed/refractory patients lowest.

TCRdb's copy holds only in-frame clones and misses some; the assay was immunoSEQ multiplex PCR. This sample has 25,000 to 40,000 clones; 80% to 90% occur once, and the top ten carry approximately 29%. Autologous stem cell transplantation was followed by relapse in every patient, and brentuximab vedotin exposure varied. The rearrangement links TRBV2 to TRBJ2-7; 7 nucleotides agree with TRBD2. Here the sequenced sample was peripheral blood mononuclear cells (PBMCs), taken at baseline. The clonotype was recovered from a human donor with classical Hodgkin lymphoma. CDR3 DNA: TGTGCCAGCAGTGAAGGAGCGGGGATTCCCTACGAGCAGTACTTC. Its translation: CASSEGAGIPYEQYF.